This entry lists 11 T cell receptor beta chains sequenced from one sample in a study of spatial heterogeneity in lung cancer. TCRdb recomputed calls from the 5' RACE reads with MiXCR, one row per CDR3 protein. The table lists roughly 45,000 distinct CDR3 sequences, more than 20% of them singletons, with less than 9% in the top ten. Time point indicated: blood at routine non-recurrence follow-up after resection. This specimen was PBMCs, taken at follow-up. The receptors shown here come from a female donor with early-stage non-small cell lung cancer.

This clonotype was seen many times. The V call is TRBV6-1, the J call TRBJ2-3; TRBD2 agrees at 9 bases. From germline, CDR1 is MNHNS and CDR2 SASEGT. V trimming: 5 bases; J trimming: 2 bases; junction bases outside the gene matches: 5. The CDR3 extends over 15 amino acids. The CDR3, as DNA: TGTGCCAGCAGTAGCGAGCGGGGGGTCACAGATACGCAGTATTTT. This codes for CASSSERGVTDTQYF.

The sample holds many counts of this clonotype. The gene calls are TRBV7-3 and TRBJ2-7; TRBD2 aligns across 7 bases. V was clipped by 2 bases and J by 4 bases; unmatched bases: 35. Per the germline V gene, CDR1 is SGHTA and CDR2 is FQGTGA. This CDR3 region has 24 residues. CDR3 coding DNA: TGTGCCAGCAGCTTATTCCATGGAGATCGGGAAGGGCGGGAGTTAGAAAATGCCCCATACGAGCAGTACTTC. This translates into CASSLFHGDREGRELENAPYEQYF.

This rearrangement joins TRBV10-3 to TRBJ2-7; 13 positions match TRBD2. CDR3 length: 13 amino acids. With V trimmed by 6 bases and J by 6 bases, 2 bases remained unmatched. Germline lookup yields CDR1 ENHRY and CDR2 SYGVKD. The CDR3 here is CAISGLAGAEQYF. DNA for the CDR3: TGTGCCATCAGCGGACTAGCGGGAGCCGAGCAGTACTTC.

V is TRBV11-2 and J is TRBJ2-1; 7 positions agree with TRBD2. With 7 bases clipped from V and 2 bases from J, the junction kept 8 bases outside the gene matches. The CDR3 has 15 amino acids. Germline V gene sequence: CDR1 SGHAT, CDR2 FQNNGV. The CDR3 region is CASNRGVRAYNEQFF. Written as DNA, the CDR3 is TGTGCCAGCAATCGGGGGGTTCGGGCCTACAATGAGCAGTTCTTC.

The J gene is TRBJ2-2, the V gene TRBV10-1; TRBD2 is a possible D gene (6 bases). The CDR3 is made up of 16 amino acids. The ends were cut back, 3 bases at V and 5 bases at J, with 16 bases in the middle. Germline lookup yields CDR1 WNHNN and CDR2 SYGVQD (reference sequence). The CDR3 region is CASSDRERDLTGELFF. The CDR3 coding sequence is TGCGCCAGCAGTGACCGGGAGAGGGATTTGACCGGGGAGCTGTTTTTT.

This clonotype was seen a few times. The V gene is TRBV6-1, the J gene TRBJ2-3; TRBD1 matches at 9 bases. The germline V gene has CDR1 MNHNS and CDR2 SASEGT. This CDR3 comprises 15 residues. V lost 0 bases, J lost 5 bases, and 3 bases stayed unmatched. This chain's CDR3 is CASSEADRGGDTQYF. For the CDR3, the DNA is TGTGCCAGCAGTGAAGCGGACAGGGGAGGAGATACGCAGTATTTT.

This sequence joins TRBV4-1 and TRBJ2-1; D is unresolved. The CDR3 loop spans 12 amino acids. V was clipped by 0 bases and J by 9 bases, with 6 bases between them. CDR1 MGHRA and CDR2 YSYEKL come from the germline V gene. CDR3 DNA: TGCGCCAGCAGCCAAGACGTCGGTGAGCAGTTCTTC. It yields the protein CASSQDVGEQFF.

This clonotype was picked up many times. J is TRBJ2-4 and V is TRBV3-1; tentative D call: TRBD1 (5 bases). V was pared by 6 bases and J by 5 bases, with 11 bases between. CDR1 and CDR2 (germline): LGHDT, YNNKEL (reference sequence). CDR3 length: 13 residues. The DNA for the CDR3 is TGTGCCAGCAGTCCCGGACATCAAAACATTCAGTACTTC. Its translation: CASSPGHQNIQYF.

The genes are TRBV29-1 and TRBJ2-2; 10 positions match TRBD1. This CDR3 has 15 amino acids. V lost 6 bases, J lost 3 bases, and 7 bases stayed unmatched. Germline V lookup: CDR1 SQVTM, CDR2 ANQGSEA. The DNA for the CDR3 is TGCAGCGTGGGGGGACAGGGGCCCTACACCGGGGAGCTGTTTTTT. It encodes CSVGGQGPYTGELFF.

In this sample, this clonotype turned up many times. The V call is TRBV11-2, the J call TRBJ2-1, with 9 bases fitting TRBD1. Per the germline V gene, CDR1 is SGHAT and CDR2 is FQNNGV. CDR3 length: 14 residues. Trimming cost V 1 base and J 8 bases; bases outside gene matches: 3. The CDR3 sequence: CASSLGQGVYEQFF. In nucleotides, the CDR3 is TGTGCCAGCAGCTTAGGACAGGGGGTCTATGAGCAGTTCTTC.

A word on this clonotype: Mismatch with germline at one junction end may stem from a read error. The chain combines TRBV20-1 with TRBJ1-1; tentatively, D is TRBD1 (6 bases). The germline V gene has CDR1 DFQATT and CDR2 SNEGSKA (reference sequence). CDR3 length: 12 amino acids. CDR3 bases: TGCAGTGCTCAAAGACGGGACACCGAAGCTTTCTTT. This gives the protein CSAQRRDTEAFF.